Sequencing of this T cell receptor (beta chain) was carried out in a study of T cells in Graves' hyperthyroidism and ophthalmopathy. About the study: Initial diagnosis, before any treatment, was when peripheral blood was collected.

Template material for amplifying TCR beta CDR3 regions consisted of RNA transcripts. In the first-round RT-PCR of the TCR CDR3, the HTBI primer set was used. TCRdb reprocessed the multiplex PCR reads with MiXCR, giving one entry per CDR3 protein. The sample shows about 410,000 distinct CDR3 sequences, approximately 14% of them seen only once. Study-level findings and limits: Model output signaled ophthalmopathy a median approximately 6 months ahead of onset.

The V end was cut by 0 bases, the J end by 1 base, with 7 bases between. CDR1 is SGHKS and CDR2 is YYEKEE in the germline V gene (reference sequence). This CDR3 is built from 14 residues. A remark on this clonotype: Antigen specificity is unknown.

Duration under 3 months, a NOSPECS grade of at least 4, and a Clinical Activity Score of at least 3 characterized the ophthalmopathy patients. PBMCs were derived from roughly 9.6 ml fresh peripheral blood. The material sequenced was blood. The receptor's source is a man younger than 30 with Graves' ophthalmopathy. This chain connects TRBV5-5 to TRBJ1-2; D ambiguous. The DNA of the CDR3 is TGTGCCAGCAGCTTGGATATAAGTAACTATGGCTACACCTTC. Encoded protein: CASSLDISNYGYTF.